Presented here are 27 T cell receptor beta chains from one specimen sequenced in a study of control samples from healthy donors and cancer patients. Profiled with immunoSEQ multiplex PCR; TCRdb holds only in-frame clones, not every one. This table holds roughly 200,000 clones, roughly nine tenths found once. The material sequenced was blood. The receptor set was obtained from a man younger than 45 in good health.

This rearrangement joins TRBV2 to TRBJ2-7, with 8 bases aligning to TRBD2. This CDR3 comprises 16 residues. The trim removed 8 bases at V and 2 bases at J, leaving 14 bases unmatched. Germline V CDR1 and CDR2: SNHLY, FYNNEI. The CDR3 loop reads CASATIGTGGPYEQYF. In DNA, the CDR3 is TGTGCCAGCGCCACTATAGGAACGGGGGGGCCCTACGAGCAGTACTTC.

V gene TRBV25-1 combines with J gene TRBJ2-2; 7 bases agree with TRBD1. CDR1 is MGHDK and CDR2 is SYGVNS in the germline V gene. This CDR3 contains 16 residues. Unmatched junction bases numbered 6, after V lost 3 bases and J lost 2 bases. CDR3 sequence: CASSDRGQSNTGELFF. For the CDR3, the DNA is TGTGCCAGCAGTGATCGGGGACAGTCTAACACCGGGGAGCTGTTTTTT. Full variable domain (rest looked up from reference TRBV25-1 and TRBJ2-2): EADIYQTPRYLVIGTGKKITLECSQTMGHDKMYWYQQDPGMELHLIHYSYGVNSTEKGDLSSESTVSRIRTEHFPLTLESARPSHTSQYLCASSDRGQSNTGELFFGEGSRLTVL.

This clone was seen more than once but under ten times. Here the CDR3 DNA reads TGTGCCAGCAGCTTAGAACAGGGAGGAACGGAAGGCTACACCTTC. This gives the protein CASSLEQGGTEGYTF. The V call is TRBV7-9, the J call TRBJ1-2, with D possibly being TRBD1 (6 bases). The germline CDR1 and CDR2 sequences are SEHNR and FQNEAQ (reference sequence). The germline V and J ends were trimmed by 1 base and 8 bases, with 17 bases remaining between them. CDR3 length equals 15 residues.

V is TRBV5-1 and J is TRBJ1-2; a weak D match, TRBD1 (5 bases). V was shortened by 5 bases and J by 2 bases, with 13 bases between the two germline ends. Germline lookup yields CDR1 SGHRS and CDR2 YFSETQ. This CDR3 is built from 14 residues. CDR3 region: CASRPRDGNYGYTF. In DNA form, the CDR3 reads TGCGCCAGCAGACCGAGGGACGGGAACTATGGCTACACCTTC.

CDR3 sequence: CASSQEGTGGFGELFF. The CDR3 DNA follows: TGCGCCAGCAGCCAGGAAGGGACAGGGGGCTTCGGGGAGCTGTTTTTT. V gene TRBV4-1 combines with J gene TRBJ2-2; TRBD1 agrees at 12 bases. The CDR3 sequence is 16 residues long. With 3 bases clipped from V and 7 bases from J, the junction kept 6 bases outside the gene matches. CDR1 is MGHRA and CDR2 is YSYEKL in the germline V gene.

This chain uses TRBV5-1 with TRBJ1-3, with a possible D match to TRBD1 (6 bases). The CDR3 has 15 amino acids. CDR1 and CDR2 (germline): SGHRS, YFSETQ. V gave up 0 bases and J gave up 4 bases, with 11 bases separating them. This CDR3 reads CASSLDGGRGNTIYF. The CDR3 DNA reads TGCGCCAGCAGCTTGGATGGGGGGCGAGGAAACACCATATATTTT.

This chain connects TRBV5-1 to TRBJ1-2; 9 bases agree with TRBD1. This CDR3 has 13 residues. Per germline, CDR1 SGHRS and CDR2 YFSETQ. Trimming removed 3 bases from V and 8 bases from J; junction bases left unmatched: 5. In DNA, the CDR3 is TGCGCCAGCAGCTGGGGACAGGGAGGCGGCTACACCTTC. This translates into CASSWGQGGGYTF.

The J gene is TRBJ1-1, the V gene TRBV10-3, with a tentative D call TRBD1 (5 bases). This CDR3 spans 14 amino acids. The ends were cut back, 3 bases at V and 9 bases at J, with 17 bases in the middle. The germline gives CDR1 ENHRY, CDR2 SYGVKD. DNA for the CDR3: TGTGCCATCAGTGACCCCTCTGGGGGGGAGCAAGCTTTCTTT. It specifies CAISDPSGGEQAFF.

V is TRBV30 and J is TRBJ2-1; D possibly uses TRBD1 or TRBD2 (6 bases each). The germline V and J ends were trimmed by 1 base and 9 bases, with 16 bases remaining between them. Germline V lookup: CDR1 GTSNPN, CDR2 SVGIG (reference sequence). The CDR3 has 14 amino acids. The CDR3 region has the DNA TGTGCCTGGAGTGCCTCGTGGGGGGCGGGTGAGCAGTTCTTC. Its translation is CAWSASWGAGEQFF.

The gene calls are TRBV2 and TRBJ1-6; 9 bases match TRBD1. V trimming: 4 bases; J trimming: 10 bases; junction bases outside the gene matches: 8. Germline-derived CDR1 and CDR2 are SNHLY and FYNNEI. The CDR3 length is 15 residues. CDR3 sequence: CASSGQGGEFSPLHF. The CDR3, as DNA: TGTGCCAGCAGTGGACAGGGGGGAGAATTCTCACCCCTCCACTTT.

The chain has TRBV3-1 (or the pseudogene TRBV3-2) and TRBJ2-1; tentative D call: TRBD2 (6 bases). CDR3 length: 17 amino acids. Germline lookup yields CDR1 LGHDT and CDR2 YNNKEL (reference sequence). Deletions cut 1 base from V and 0 bases from J, with 13 bases between. The CDR3, as DNA: TGTGCCAGCAGCCAAGTACTACGGGGGACCTCCTACAATGAGCAGTTCTTC. This translates into CASSQVLRGTSYNEQFF.

The gene calls are TRBV12-3 or TRBV12-4 and TRBJ2-3, with D hard to call. The ends were cut back, 6 bases at V and 2 bases at J, with 6 bases in the middle. The length of the CDR3 is 12 residues. The CDR3 loop is CASSPITDTQYF. CDR3 bases: TGTGCCAGCAGCCCCATCACAGATACGCAGTATTTT.

V is TRBV6-5 and J is TRBJ1-5; tentative D call: TRBD1 (5 bases). Germline lookup yields CDR1 MNHEY and CDR2 SVGAGI. This CDR3 region has 15 residues. Trimming removed 6 bases from V and 1 base from J, with 13 bases in between. Written as DNA, the CDR3 is TGTGCCAGCAGGGACATCCATGCAAGCAATCAGCCCCAGCATTTT. The encoded protein is CASRDIHASNQPQHF.

This chain connects TRBV27 to TRBJ1-2; D is ambiguous. The CDR3 is 17 amino acids. CDR1 and CDR2 (germline): MNHEY, SMNVEV (reference sequence). Trimming left V 0 bases short and J 4 bases short, with 18 bases between. CDR3 coding DNA: TGTGCCAGCAGTTTATCACTTGGAGAGGGAGCGTCCTATGGCTACACCTTC. Protein sequence: CASSLSLGEGASYGYTF.

The gene calls are TRBV30 and TRBJ2-3; 10 nucleotides align to TRBD2. Per germline, CDR1 GTSNPN and CDR2 SVGIG (reference sequence). Trimming at V came to 2 bases and at J to 2 bases, leaving 4 bases not matched to a gene. CDR3 length equals 15 residues. CDR3 loop: CAWSRSGGATDTQYF. The CDR3 DNA reads as TGTGCCTGGAGTAGGAGCGGGGGGGCCACAGATACGCAGTATTTT.

The V and J genes are TRBV9 and TRBJ2-2; D is unclear. Germline-derived CDR1 and CDR2 are SGDLS and YYNGEE. The CDR3 consists of 15 residues. Trimming cost V 0 bases and J 2 bases, with 8 bases left between them. The CDR3 DNA reads TGTGCCAGCAGCGTAGGTGGGTTTAACACCGGGGAGCTGTTTTTT. This translates into CASSVGGFNTGELFF.

The chain combines TRBV14 with TRBJ1-6; D gene ambiguous. Germline V gene lookup returns CDR1 SGHDN and CDR2 FVKESK. There are 17 residues in the CDR3. V lost 0 bases and J 0 bases, leaving 9 bases between the germline ends. The CDR3 is CASSQDGQSSYNSPLHF. CDR3 nucleotides: TGTGCCAGCAGCCAAGATGGGCAGAGCTCCTATAATTCACCCCTCCACTTT. The full variable domain, with the rest looked up from reference TRBV14 and TRBJ1-6, is EAGVTQFPSHSVIEKGQTVTLRCDPISGHDNLYWYRRVMGKEIKFLLHFVKESKQDESGMPNNRFLAERTGGTYSTLKVQPAELEDSGVYFCASSQDGQSSYNSPLHFGNGTRLTVT.

V and J are TRBV4-2 and TRBJ1-2; no definite D call. Germline V CDR1 and CDR2: LGHNA, YNFKEQ. The germline V and J ends were trimmed by 1 base and 3 bases, with 21 bases remaining between them. This CDR3 spans 18 amino acids. The CDR3 is CASSQASSDLGFYYGYTF. Here the CDR3 DNA reads TGTGCCAGCAGCCAAGCTTCCTCTGACTTGGGATTTTACTATGGCTACACCTTC.

The CDR3 DNA sequence: TGCAGCGCCCGAAGGGACAGGAACACTGAAGCTTTCTTT. This translates into CSARRDRNTEAFF. The chain uses TRBV29-1 and TRBJ1-1; TRBD1 agrees at 7 bases. The CDR3 is 13 amino acids. Unmatched junction bases numbered 6, after V lost 7 bases and J lost 1 base. The germline V gene encodes CDR1 SQVTM and CDR2 ANQGSEA.

The CDR3 sequence: CAWGTGIRQPQHF. The CDR3 DNA follows: TGTGCCTGGGGAACAGGGATACGCCAGCCCCAGCATTTT. The chain links TRBV30 to TRBJ1-5; possible D gene TRBD1, 6 bases. CDR1 is GTSNPN and CDR2 is SVGIG in the germline V gene (reference sequence). This CDR3 region has 13 residues. V dropped 5 bases and J dropped 7 bases, with 15 bases sitting between them.

This chain joins TRBV30 and TRBJ1-3; D not resolved. Germline CDR1 reads GTSNPN; CDR2 reads SVGIG (reference sequence). V was clipped by 2 bases and J by 4 bases, with 6 bases between them. The CDR3 spans 12 residues. CDR3 protein: CAWSRRGNTIYF. CDR3 in DNA: TGTGCCTGGAGTCGCCGAGGAAACACCATATATTTT.

The genes are TRBV19 and TRBJ2-4; 8 nucleotides match TRBD2. The V and J ends lost 1 base and 9 bases, in that order; junction bases with no gene match: 11. The CDR3 runs 16 residues. Per germline, CDR1 LNHDA and CDR2 SQIVND (reference sequence). CDR3 residues: CASSIVLGGAPSIQYF. The CDR3 coding sequence is TGTGCCAGTAGTATAGTTCTCGGGGGGGCCCCGAGCATTCAGTACTTC.

J is TRBJ1-2 and V is TRBV10-1; 9 bases are a match to TRBD1. The CDR3 covers 13 residues. Germline CDR1 is WNHNN and CDR2 is SYGVQD (reference sequence). V lost 5 bases, J lost 6 bases, and 4 bases stayed unmatched. CDR3 in amino acids: CASSKDRGDGYTF. DNA of the CDR3: TGCGCCAGCAGTAAGGACAGGGGTGATGGCTACACCTTC.

This clone showed up just once. The chain uses TRBV12-3 or TRBV12-4 and TRBJ1-2; D not certain. V was shortened by 6 bases and J by 8 bases, with 16 bases between the two germline ends. The CDR3 is 13 amino acids. The DNA of the CDR3 is TGTGCCAGCAGCCAACTCGCCCGTCAAGGCTACACCTTC. Translation gives CASSQLARQGYTF.

In its sample, this clone was seen once. V gene TRBV5-6 combines with J gene TRBJ2-7; D may be TRBD2 (5 bases). This CDR3 spans 14 amino acids. Germline loops: CDR1 SGHDT, CDR2 YYEEEE. Trimming cost V 0 bases and J 0 bases, with 7 bases left between them. CDR3 protein: CASSLVGDSYEQYF. The CDR3 DNA reads TGTGCCAGCAGCTTGGTCGGGGACTCCTACGAGCAGTACTTC.

Remarks on this clone: An end of the junction does not agree with germline; a read error may underlie this. This chain links TRBV9 with TRBJ2-3; the D gene is possibly TRBD2 (7 bases). The CDR3 is 15 residues long. In germline, CDR1 is SGDLS, CDR2 YYNGEE. CDR3 loop: CASTVGGGLYDTQYF. CDR3 nucleotides: TGTGCCAGCACCGTAGGGGGGGGGCTATACGATACGCAGTATTTT.

This chain uses TRBV7-9 with TRBJ2-3; 10 bases match TRBD2. Germline V CDR1 and CDR2: SEHNR, FQNEAQ (reference sequence). The V and J ends lost 6 bases and 6 bases, in that order; junction bases with no gene match: 18. This CDR3 region has 18 residues. CDR3 loop: CASRLFGGTSDGLDTQYF. CDR3 bases: TGTGCCAGCAGGCTTTTCGGGGGGACTAGCGATGGTTTGGATACGCAGTATTTT.